The subject of this entry is one T cell receptor (beta chain). Data came from immunoSEQ multiplex PCR; TCRdb stores just in-frame clones and leaves some out. The sample yields 60,000 to 85,000 clones, around nine tenths seen once. This sample was taken from a study of blood T cell repertoires in COVID-19. CDR1 is LNHDA, CDR2 SQIVND, per germline (reference sequence). V gave up 5 bases and J gave up 9 bases, with 17 bases separating them. CDR3 length equals 15 residues. The chain is built from TRBV19 and TRBJ1-6; D is perhaps TRBD1 (5 bases). The sample was peripheral blood. The source of this sequence is a woman aged 45 to 65 with COVID-19, enrolled during active disease. CDR3 loop: CASSLQRGVVSPLHF. The CDR3 nucleotides read TGTGCCAGTAGTCTCCAACGGGGGGTAGTTTCACCCCTCCACTTT. The entire variable domain, with the rest obtained from reference TRBV19 and TRBJ1-6, is as follows: DGGITQSPKYLFRKEGQNVTLSCEQNLNHDAMYWYRQDPGQGLRLIYYSQIVNDFQKGDIAEGYSVSREKKESFPLTVTSAQKNPTAFYLCASSLQRGVVSPLHFGNGTRLTVT.